This TCR beta chain originates from a study of control samples from healthy donors and cancer patients. Clones were sequenced by immunoSEQ multiplex PCR, and TCRdb holds only the in-frame ones, with some missing. The sample includes about 92,000 clones, almost 85% of them seen just once. The germline CDR1 and CDR2 sequences are SGHDT and YYEEEE. V dropped 4 bases and J dropped 4 bases, with 21 bases sitting between them. The CDR3 has 16 residues. The sample taken for sequencing was blood. This receptor was obtained from an older woman in good health. The chain has TRBV5-6 and TRBJ2-7; D is ambiguous. The CDR3 loop reads CASSPAGWVYGYEQYF. The CDR3 nucleotides are TGTGCCAGCAGCCCAGCCGGTTGGGTCTATGGTTACGAGCAGTACTTC.